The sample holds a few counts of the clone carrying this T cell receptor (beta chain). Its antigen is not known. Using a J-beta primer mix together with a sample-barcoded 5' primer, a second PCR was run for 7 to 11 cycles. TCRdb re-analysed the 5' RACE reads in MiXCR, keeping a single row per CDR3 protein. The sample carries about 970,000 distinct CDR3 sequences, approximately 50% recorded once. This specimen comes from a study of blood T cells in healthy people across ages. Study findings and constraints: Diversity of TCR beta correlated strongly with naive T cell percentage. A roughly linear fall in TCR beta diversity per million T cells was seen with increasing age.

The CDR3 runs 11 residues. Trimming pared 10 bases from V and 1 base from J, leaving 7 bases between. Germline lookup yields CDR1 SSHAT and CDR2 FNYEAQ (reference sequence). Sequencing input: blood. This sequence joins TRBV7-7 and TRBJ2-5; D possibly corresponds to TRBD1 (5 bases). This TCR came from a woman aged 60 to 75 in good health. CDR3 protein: CAIQGQETQYF. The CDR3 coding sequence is TGTGCCATCCAGGGCCAAGAGACCCAGTACTTC.